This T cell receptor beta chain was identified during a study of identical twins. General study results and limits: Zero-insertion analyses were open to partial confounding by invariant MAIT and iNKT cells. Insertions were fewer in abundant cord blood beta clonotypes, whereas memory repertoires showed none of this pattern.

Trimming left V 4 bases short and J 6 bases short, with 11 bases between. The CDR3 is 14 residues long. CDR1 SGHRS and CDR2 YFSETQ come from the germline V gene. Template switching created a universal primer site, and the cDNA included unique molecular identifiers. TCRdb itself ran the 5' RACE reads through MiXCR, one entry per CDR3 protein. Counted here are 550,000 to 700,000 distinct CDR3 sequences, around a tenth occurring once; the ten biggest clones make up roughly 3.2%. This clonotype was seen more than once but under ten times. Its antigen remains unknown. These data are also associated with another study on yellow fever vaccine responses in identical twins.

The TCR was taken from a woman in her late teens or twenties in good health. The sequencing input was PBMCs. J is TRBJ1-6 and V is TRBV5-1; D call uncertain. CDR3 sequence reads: CASSITVINSPLHF. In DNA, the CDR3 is TGCGCCAGCAGCATCACAGTTATTAATTCACCCCTCCACTTT.